Listed below are T cell receptor beta chains from one sample, sequenced in a study of shared clonotypes between healthy human individuals. Using immunoSEQ multiplex PCR, the repertoire was profiled, and TCRdb retains in-frame clones only, with some absent. The profile covers around 550,000 clones, with 85% to 95% appearing a single time and approximately 0.11% taken by the ten largest. The sequencing sample was made of naive CD8+ T cells sorted from blood. The receptors shown here come from a woman aged 25 to 45 in good health. Both conserved end residues are part of each CDR3. A D gene is named only where the DNA matches it firmly. Clone size is stated in some rows and not others, as once, few, many or a class when expanded.

>12|NA|TRBV30|NA|TRBJ2-1
TGTGCCTGGAGTGGAATAGGCGATGAGCAGTTCTTC
CAWSGIGDEQFF
>14|NA|TRBV13|NA|TRBJ2-7
TGTGCCAGCAGTGCTGACAGAACAAATTACGAGCAGTACTTC
CASSADRTNYEQYF
>12|NA|TRBV10-2|NA|TRBJ2-2
TGCGCCAGCGAGGGATTGCAAGGGGAGCTGTTTTTT
CASEGLQGELFF
>14|NA|TRBV27|NA|TRBJ1-2
TGTGCCAGCAGTTTCTCAGGGACCGAGTATGGCTACACCTTC
CASSFSGTEYGYTF
>16|NA|TRBV7-8|NA|TRBJ2-7
TGTGCCAGCAGCCCTCCGGGCAGGTCGTTTTCCTACGAGCAGTACTTC
CASSPPGRSFSYEQYF
>13|NA|TRBV19|NA|TRBJ2-2
TGTGCCAGTAGTATTGGGGGAGCCGGGGAGCTGTTTTTT
CASSIGGAGELFF
>15|NA|TRBV4-1|NA|TRBJ2-7
TGCGCCAGCAGCCAAGGGGTCGCCATGACCTACGAGCAGTACTTC
CASSQGVAMTYEQYF
>12|once|TRBV10-1|NA|TRBJ2-7
TGCGCCAGCAGTGAGGGTGGGACGAAGCAGTACTTC
CASSEGGTKQYF
>12|NA|TRBV28|NA|TRBJ2-1
TGTGCCAGCAGCGTGGAGGGGAATGAGCAGTTCTTC
CASSVEGNEQFF
>13|NA|TRBV6-5|NA|TRBJ2-7
TGTGCCAGCAGGGAGGGACAGTCCTACGAGCAGTACTTC
CASREGQSYEQYF
>13|NA|TRBV13|NA|TRBJ1-3
TGTGCCAGCAGCAACAAAAACGCAGGACACATATATTTT
CASSNKNAGHIYF